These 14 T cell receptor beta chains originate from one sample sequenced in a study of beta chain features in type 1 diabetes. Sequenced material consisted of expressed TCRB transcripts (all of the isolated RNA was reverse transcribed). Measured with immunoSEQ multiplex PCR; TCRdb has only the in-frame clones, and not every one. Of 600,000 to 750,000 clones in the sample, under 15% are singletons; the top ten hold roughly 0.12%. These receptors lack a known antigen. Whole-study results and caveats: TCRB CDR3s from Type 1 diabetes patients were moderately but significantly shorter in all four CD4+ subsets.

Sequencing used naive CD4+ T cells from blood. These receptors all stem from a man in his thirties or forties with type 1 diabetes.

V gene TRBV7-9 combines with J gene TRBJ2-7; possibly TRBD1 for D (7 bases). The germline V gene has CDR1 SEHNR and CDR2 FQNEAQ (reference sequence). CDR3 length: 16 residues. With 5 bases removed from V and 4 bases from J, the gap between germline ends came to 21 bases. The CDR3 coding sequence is TGTGCCAGCAGCGCCCGGGACTCGACAGGGTCATACGAGCAGTACTTC. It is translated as CASSARDSTGSYEQYF.

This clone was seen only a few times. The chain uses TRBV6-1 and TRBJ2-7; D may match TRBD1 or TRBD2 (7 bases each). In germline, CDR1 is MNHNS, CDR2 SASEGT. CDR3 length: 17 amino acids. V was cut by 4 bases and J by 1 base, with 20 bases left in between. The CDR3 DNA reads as TGTGCCAGCAGTGCCTCAGCGGGACAGCCAACTTCCTACGAGCAGTACTTC. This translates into CASSASAGQPTSYEQYF.

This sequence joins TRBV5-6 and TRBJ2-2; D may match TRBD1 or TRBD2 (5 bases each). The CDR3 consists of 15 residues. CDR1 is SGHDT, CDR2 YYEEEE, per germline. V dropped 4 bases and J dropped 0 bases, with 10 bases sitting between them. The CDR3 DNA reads TGTGCCAGCAGCCCGGGACGGACGAACACCGGGGAGCTGTTTTTT. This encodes CASSPGRTNTGELFF.

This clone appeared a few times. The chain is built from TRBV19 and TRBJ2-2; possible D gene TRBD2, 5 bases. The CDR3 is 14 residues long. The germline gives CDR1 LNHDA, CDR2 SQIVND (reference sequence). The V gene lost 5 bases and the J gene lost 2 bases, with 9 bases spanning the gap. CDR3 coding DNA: TGTGCCAGTAGTCGGAGGAAAAACACCGGGGAGCTGTTTTTT. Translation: CASSRRKNTGELFF.

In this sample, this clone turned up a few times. CDR3 sequence reads: CASSMTGEVKPQHF. In DNA form, the CDR3 reads TGTGCCAGCAGCATGACAGGGGAGGTTAAGCCCCAGCATTTT. The chain is built from TRBV7-2 and TRBJ1-5; 8 positions agree with TRBD1. V gave up 5 bases and J gave up 8 bases; unmatched junction bases: 8. The germline gives CDR1 SGHTA, CDR2 FQGNSA. The CDR3 length is 14 residues.

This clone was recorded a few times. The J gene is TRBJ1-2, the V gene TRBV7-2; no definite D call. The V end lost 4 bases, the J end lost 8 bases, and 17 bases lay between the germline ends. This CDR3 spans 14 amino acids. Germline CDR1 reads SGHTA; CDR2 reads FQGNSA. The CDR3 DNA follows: TGTGCCAGCAGCTCTTCCCACGGGAGGAACGGCTACACCTTC. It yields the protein CASSSSHGRNGYTF.

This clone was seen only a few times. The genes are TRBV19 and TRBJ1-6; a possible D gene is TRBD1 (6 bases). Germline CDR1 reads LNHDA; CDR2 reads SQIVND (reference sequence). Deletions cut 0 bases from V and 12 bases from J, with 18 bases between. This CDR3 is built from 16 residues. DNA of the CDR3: TGTGCCAGTAGTATAGATTGGACCAGGGGCCGTCGACCCCTCCACTTT. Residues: CASSIDWTRGRRPLHF.

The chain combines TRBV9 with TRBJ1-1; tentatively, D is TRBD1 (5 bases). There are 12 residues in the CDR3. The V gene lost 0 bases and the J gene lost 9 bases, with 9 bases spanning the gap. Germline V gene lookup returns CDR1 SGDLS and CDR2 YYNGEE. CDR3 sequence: CASSVGGAQAFF. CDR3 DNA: TGTGCCAGCAGCGTAGGAGGGGCCCAAGCTTTCTTT.

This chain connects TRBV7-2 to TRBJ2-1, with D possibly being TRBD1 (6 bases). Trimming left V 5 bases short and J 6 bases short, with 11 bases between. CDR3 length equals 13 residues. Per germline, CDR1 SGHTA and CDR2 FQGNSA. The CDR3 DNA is TGTGCCAGCAGCCCACAACAGGGCAATGAGCAGTTCTTC. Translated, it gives CASSPQQGNEQFF.

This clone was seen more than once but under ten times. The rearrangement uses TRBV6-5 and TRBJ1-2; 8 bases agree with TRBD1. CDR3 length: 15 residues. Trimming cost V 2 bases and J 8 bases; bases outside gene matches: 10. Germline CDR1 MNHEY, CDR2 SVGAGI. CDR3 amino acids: CASSYPNDRGTGYTF. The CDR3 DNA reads TGTGCCAGCAGTTACCCTAATGACAGGGGAACGGGCTACACCTTC.

The CDR3 here is CATAGGRGQETQYF. CDR3 nucleotide sequence: TGCGCCACCGCTGGAGGGCGGGGGCAAGAGACCCAGTACTTC. The V and J genes are TRBV5-1 and TRBJ2-5; 7 bases match TRBD2. V lost 9 bases to trimming and J lost 2 bases; unmatched junction nucleotides: 10. CDR3 length equals 14 residues. Germline V CDR1 and CDR2: SGHRS, YFSETQ.

The CDR3 DNA follows: TGTGCCAGCAGCACCACAACCCTGGGGGGCTACACCTTC. This sequence encodes CASSTTTLGGYTF. The V call is TRBV9, the J call TRBJ1-2, with D hard to call. Germline CDR1 and CDR2: SGDLS and YYNGEE. This CDR3 has 13 residues. V was clipped by 4 bases and J by 8 bases, with 15 bases between them.

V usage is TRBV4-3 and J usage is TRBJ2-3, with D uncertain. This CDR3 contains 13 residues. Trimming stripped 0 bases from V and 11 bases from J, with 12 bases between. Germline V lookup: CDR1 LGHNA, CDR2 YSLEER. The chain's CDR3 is CASSQEGWARQYF. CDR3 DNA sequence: TGCGCCAGCAGCCAAGAGGGTTGGGCTCGGCAGTATTTT.

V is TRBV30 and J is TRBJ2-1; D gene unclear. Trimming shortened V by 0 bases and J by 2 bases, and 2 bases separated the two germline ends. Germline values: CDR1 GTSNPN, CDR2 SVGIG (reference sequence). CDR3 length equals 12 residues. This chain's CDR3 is CAWSVTYNEQFF. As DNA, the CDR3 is TGTGCCTGGAGTGTGACCTACAATGAGCAGTTCTTC.